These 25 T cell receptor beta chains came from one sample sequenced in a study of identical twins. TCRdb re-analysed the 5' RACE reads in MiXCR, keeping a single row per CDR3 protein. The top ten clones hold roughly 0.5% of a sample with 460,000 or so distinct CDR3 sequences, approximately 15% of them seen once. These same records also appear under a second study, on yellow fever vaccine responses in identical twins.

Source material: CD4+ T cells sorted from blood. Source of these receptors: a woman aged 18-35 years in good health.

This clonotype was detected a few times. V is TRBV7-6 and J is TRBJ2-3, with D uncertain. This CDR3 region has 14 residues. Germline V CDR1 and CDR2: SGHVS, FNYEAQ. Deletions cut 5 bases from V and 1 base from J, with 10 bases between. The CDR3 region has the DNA TGTGCCAGCAGCGAAGGGCAGGGCACAGATACGCAGTATTTT. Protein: CASSEGQGTDTQYF.

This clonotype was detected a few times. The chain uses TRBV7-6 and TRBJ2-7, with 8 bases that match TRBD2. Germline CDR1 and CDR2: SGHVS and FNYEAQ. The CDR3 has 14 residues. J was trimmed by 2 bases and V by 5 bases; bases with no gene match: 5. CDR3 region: CASSNREGAYEQYF. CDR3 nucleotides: TGTGCCAGCAGCAACCGGGAGGGGGCCTACGAGCAGTACTTC.

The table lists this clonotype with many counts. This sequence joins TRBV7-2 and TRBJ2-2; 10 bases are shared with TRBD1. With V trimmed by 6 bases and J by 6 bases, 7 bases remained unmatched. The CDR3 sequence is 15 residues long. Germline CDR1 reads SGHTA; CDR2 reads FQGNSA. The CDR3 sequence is CASRKAGTGAGELFF. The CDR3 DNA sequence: TGTGCCAGCAGAAAAGCCGGGACAGGGGCCGGGGAGCTGTTTTTT.

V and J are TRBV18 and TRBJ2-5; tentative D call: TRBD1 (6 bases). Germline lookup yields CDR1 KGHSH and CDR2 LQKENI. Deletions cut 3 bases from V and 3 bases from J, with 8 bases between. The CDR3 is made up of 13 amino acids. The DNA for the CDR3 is TGTGCCAGCTCACCGAGGGGGAAAGAGACCCAGTACTTC. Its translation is CASSPRGKETQYF.

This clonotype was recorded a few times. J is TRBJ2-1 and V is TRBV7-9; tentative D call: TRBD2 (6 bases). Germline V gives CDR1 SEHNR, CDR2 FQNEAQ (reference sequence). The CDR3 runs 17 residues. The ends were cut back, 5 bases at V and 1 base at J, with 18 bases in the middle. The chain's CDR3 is CASSERRGRGSYNEQFF. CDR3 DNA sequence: TGTGCCAGCAGCGAGAGGCGGGGACGCGGTTCCTACAATGAGCAGTTCTTC. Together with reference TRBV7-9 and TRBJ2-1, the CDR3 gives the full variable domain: DTGVSQNPRHKITKRGQNVTFRCDPISEHNRLYWYRQTLGQGPEFLTYFQNEAQLEKSRLLSDRFSAERPKGSFSTLEIQRTEQGDSAMYLCASSERRGRGSYNEQFFGPGTRLTVL.

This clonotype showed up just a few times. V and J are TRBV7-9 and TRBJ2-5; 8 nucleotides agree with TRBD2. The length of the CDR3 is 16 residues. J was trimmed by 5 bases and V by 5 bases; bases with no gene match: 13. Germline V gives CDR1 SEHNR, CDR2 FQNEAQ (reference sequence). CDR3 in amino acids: CASSGISGTLLETQYF. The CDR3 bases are TGTGCCAGCAGCGGAATTAGCGGGACCCTATTGGAGACCCAGTACTTC.

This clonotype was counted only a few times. CDR3 sequence reads: CASSHTTGLPDQETQYF. CDR3 in DNA: TGCGCCAGCAGCCACACCACGGGGTTGCCAGACCAAGAGACCCAGTACTTC. The gene calls are TRBV4-1 and TRBJ2-5; D is perhaps TRBD2 (5 bases). This CDR3 spans 17 amino acids. V gave up 3 bases and J gave up 0 bases, with 17 bases separating them. The germline CDR1 and CDR2 sequences are MGHRA and YSYEKL.

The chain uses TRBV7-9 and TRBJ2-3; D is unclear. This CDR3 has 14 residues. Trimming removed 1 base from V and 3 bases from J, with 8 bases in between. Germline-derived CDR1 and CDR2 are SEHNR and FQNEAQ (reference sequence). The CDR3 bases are TGTGCCAGCAGCTTAGACATGGGAACAGATACGCAGTATTTT. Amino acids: CASSLDMGTDTQYF.

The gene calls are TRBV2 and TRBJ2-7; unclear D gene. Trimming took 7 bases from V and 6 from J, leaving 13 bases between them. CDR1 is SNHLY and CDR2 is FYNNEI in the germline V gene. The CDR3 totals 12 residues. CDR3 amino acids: CASNKDLPEQYF. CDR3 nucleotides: TGTGCCAGCAACAAGGACCTGCCCGAGCAGTACTTC.

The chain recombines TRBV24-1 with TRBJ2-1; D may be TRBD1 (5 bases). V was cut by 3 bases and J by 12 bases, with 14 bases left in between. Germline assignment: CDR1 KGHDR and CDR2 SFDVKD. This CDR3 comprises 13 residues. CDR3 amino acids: CATSDGAAMTQFF. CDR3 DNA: TGTGCCACCAGTGATGGGGCAGCAATGACGCAGTTCTTC.

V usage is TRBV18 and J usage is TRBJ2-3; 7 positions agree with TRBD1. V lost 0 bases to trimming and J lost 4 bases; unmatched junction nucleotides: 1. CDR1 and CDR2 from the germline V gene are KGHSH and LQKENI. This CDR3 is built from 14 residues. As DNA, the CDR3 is TGTGCCAGCTCACCACCGCAGGGGGCAGATACGCAGTATTTT. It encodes CASSPPQGADTQYF.

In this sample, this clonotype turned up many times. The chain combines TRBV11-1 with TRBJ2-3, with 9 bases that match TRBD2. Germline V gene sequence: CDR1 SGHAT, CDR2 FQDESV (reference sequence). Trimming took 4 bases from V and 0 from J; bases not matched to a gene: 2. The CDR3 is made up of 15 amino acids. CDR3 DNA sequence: TGTGCCAGCAGCTATCTAGCGGGGAGCACAGATACGCAGTATTTT. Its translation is CASSYLAGSTDTQYF. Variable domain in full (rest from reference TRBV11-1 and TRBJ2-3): EAEVAQSPRYKITEKSQAVAFWCDPISGHATLYWYRQILGQGPELLVQFQDESVVDDSQLPKDRFSAERLKGVDSTLKIQPAELGDSAMYLCASSYLAGSTDTQYFGPGTRLTVL.

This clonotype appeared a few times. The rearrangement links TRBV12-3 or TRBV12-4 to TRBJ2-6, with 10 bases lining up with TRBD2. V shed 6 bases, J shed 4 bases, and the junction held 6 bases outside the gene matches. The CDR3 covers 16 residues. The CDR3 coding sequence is TGTGCCAGCAGGCAAGCGGGGGGGCTCGGGGCCAACGTCCTGACTTTC. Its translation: CASRQAGGLGANVLTF.

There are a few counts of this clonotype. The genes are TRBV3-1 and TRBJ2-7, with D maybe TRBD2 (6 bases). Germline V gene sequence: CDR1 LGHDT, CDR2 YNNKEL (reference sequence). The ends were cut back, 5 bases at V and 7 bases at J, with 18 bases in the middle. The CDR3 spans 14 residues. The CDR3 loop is CASSDSGGPGEQYF. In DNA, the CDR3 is TGTGCCAGCAGCGACTCAGGAGGGCCTGGTGAGCAGTACTTC.

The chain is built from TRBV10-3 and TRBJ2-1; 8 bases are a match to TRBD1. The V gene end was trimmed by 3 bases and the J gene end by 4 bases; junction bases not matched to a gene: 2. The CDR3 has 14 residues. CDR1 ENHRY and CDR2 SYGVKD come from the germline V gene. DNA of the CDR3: TGTGCCATCAGTGATGACAGGGGATACAATGAGCAGTTCTTC. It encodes CAISDDRGYNEQFF.

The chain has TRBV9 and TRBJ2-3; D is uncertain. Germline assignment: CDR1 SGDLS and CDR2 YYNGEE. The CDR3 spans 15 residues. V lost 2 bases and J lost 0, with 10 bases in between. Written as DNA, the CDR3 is TGTGCCAGCAGCGTGCGCGGATCCAGCACAGATACGCAGTATTTT. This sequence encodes CASSVRGSSTDTQYF.

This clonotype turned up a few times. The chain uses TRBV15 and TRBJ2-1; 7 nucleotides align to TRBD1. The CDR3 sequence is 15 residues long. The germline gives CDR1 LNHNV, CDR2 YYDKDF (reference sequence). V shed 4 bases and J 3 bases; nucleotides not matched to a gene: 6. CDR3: CATSKPGQLYNEQFF. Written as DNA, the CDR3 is TGTGCCACCAGCAAGCCGGGACAGCTCTACAATGAGCAGTTCTTC.

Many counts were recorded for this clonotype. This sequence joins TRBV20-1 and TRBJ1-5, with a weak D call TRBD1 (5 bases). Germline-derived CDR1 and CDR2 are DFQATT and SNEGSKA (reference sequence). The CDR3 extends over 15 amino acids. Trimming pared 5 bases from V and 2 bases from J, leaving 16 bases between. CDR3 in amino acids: CSARPGGAGNQPQHF. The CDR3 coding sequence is TGCAGTGCTCGCCCCGGGGGTGCGGGCAATCAGCCCCAGCATTTT.

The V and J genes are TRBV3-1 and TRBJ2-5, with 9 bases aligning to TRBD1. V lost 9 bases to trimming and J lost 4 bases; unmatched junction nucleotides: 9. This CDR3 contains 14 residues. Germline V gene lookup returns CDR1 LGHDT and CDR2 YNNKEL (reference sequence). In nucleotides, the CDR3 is TGTGCCAGTGCTTCGACAGGGGGGGGAGAGACCCAGTACTTC. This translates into CASASTGGGETQYF.

This chain's CDR3 is CASSRVGRAETQYF. The DNA for the CDR3 is TGTGCCAGCAGCCGTGTCGGCAGGGCGGAGACCCAGTACTTC. The V call is TRBV5-6, the J call TRBJ2-5; D possibly corresponds to TRBD1 (5 bases). CDR1 and CDR2 (germline): SGHDT, YYEEEE. V gave up 4 bases and J gave up 5 bases, with 15 bases separating them. The CDR3 extends over 14 amino acids.

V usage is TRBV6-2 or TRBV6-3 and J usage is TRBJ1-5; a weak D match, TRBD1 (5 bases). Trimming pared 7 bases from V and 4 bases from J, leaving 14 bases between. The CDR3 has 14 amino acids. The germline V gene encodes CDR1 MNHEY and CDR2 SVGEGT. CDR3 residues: CASMPGTHNQPQHF. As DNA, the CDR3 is TGTGCCAGCATGCCCGGGACCCATAATCAGCCCCAGCATTTT.

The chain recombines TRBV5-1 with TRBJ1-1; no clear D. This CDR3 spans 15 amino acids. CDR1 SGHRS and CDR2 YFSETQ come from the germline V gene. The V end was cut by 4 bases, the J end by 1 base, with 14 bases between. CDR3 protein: CASSLRMGSNTEAFF. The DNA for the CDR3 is TGCGCCAGCAGCCTCCGAATGGGGTCGAACACTGAAGCTTTCTTT.

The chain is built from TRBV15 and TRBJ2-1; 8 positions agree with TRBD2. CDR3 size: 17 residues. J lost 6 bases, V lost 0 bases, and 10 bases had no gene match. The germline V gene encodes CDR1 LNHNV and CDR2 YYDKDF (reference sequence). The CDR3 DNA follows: TGTGCCACCAGCAGAGATTATGGGACTAGGTCTTCCAATGAGCAGTTCTTC. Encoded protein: CATSRDYGTRSSNEQFF.

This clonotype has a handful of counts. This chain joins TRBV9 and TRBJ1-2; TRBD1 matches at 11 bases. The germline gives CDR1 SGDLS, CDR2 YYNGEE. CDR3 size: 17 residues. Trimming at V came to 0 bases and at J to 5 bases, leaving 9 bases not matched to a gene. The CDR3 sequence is CASSVDRTGGLRYGYTF. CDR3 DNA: TGTGCCAGCAGCGTAGACCGGACAGGGGGCTTGAGGTATGGCTACACCTTC.

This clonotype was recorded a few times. Here the CDR3 DNA reads TGTGCCAGCAGCCACCGGGACTTCACAGATACGCAGTATTTT. This encodes CASSHRDFTDTQYF. The chain couples TRBV28 to TRBJ2-3; possible D gene TRBD2, 6 bases. V lost 6 bases, J lost 2 bases, and 12 bases lay in between. Germline-derived CDR1 and CDR2 are MDHEN and SYDVKM. The CDR3 totals 14 residues.